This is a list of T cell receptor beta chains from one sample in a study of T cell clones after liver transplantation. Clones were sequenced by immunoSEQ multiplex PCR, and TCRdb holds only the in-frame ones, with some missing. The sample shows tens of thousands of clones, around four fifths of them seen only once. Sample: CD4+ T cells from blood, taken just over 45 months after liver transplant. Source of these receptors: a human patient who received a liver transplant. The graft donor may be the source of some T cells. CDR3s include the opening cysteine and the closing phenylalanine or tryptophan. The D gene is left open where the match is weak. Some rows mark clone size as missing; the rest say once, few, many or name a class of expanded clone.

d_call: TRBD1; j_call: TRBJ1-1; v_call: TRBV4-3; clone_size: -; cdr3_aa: CASSQGGRGGLHTEAFF; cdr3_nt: TGCGCCAGCAGCCAAGGGGGCAGGGGGGGCCTTCACACTGAAGCTTTCTTT
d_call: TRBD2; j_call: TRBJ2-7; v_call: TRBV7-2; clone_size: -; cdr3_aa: CASSQSTGGREQYF; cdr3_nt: TGTGCCAGCAGCCAATCGACGGGGGGGCGCGAGCAGTACTTC
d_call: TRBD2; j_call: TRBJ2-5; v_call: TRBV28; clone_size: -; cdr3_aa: CASSLALAGVKTQYF; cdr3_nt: TGTGCCAGCAGTTTAGCGTTAGCGGGAGTTAAGACCCAGTACTTC
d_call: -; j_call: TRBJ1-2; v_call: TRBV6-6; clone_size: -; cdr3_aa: CASKARVDYGYTF; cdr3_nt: TGTGCCAGCAAAGCCAGGGTGGACTATGGCTACACCTTC
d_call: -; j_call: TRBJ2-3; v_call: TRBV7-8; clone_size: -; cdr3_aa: CASSPAPSRADTQYF; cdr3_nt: TGTGCCAGCAGCCCCGCGCCCAGTCGGGCAGATACGCAGTATTTT
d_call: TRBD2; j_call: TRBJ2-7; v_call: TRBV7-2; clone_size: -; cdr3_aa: CASSLGASGRNSYEQYF; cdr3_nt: TGTGCCAGCAGCTTAGGGGCTAGCGGGAGGAACTCCTACGAGCAGTACTTC
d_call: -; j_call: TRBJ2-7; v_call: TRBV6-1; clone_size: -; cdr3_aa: CASTLSASSSYEQYF; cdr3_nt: TGTGCCAGCACACTGTCGGCTTCCAGCTCCTACGAGCAGTACTTC
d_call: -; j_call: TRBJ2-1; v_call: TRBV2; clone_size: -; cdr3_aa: CASSGGSNEQFF; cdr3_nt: TGTGCCAGCAGTGGGGGTTCCAATGAGCAGTTCTTC
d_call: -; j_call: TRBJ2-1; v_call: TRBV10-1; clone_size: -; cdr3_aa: CASSGSLTKVNEQFF; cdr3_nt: TGCGCCAGCAGCGGGAGCCTGACTAAGGTCAATGAGCAGTTCTTC
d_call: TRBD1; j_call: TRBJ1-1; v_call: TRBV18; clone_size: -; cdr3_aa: CASSPDRGSPEAFF; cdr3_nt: TGTGCCAGCTCCCCCGACAGGGGAAGTCCTGAAGCTTTCTTT
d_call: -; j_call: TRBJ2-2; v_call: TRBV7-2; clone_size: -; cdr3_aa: CASSFTPNTGELFF; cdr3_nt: TGTGCCAGCAGTTTTACACCGAACACCGGGGAGCTGTTTTTT
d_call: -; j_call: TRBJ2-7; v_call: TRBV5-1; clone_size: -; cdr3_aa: CASSPIHASYEQYF; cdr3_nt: TGCGCCAGCAGTCCCATACATGCATCCTACGAGCAGTACTTC
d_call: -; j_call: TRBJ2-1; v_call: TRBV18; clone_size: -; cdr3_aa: CASSPEWRDRYNEQFF; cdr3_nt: TGTGCCAGCTCACCAGAGTGGCGGGATAGGTACAATGAGCAGTTCTTC
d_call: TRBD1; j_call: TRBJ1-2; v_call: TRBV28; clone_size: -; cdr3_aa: CASSRDRVYGYTF; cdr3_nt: TGTGCCAGCAGTCGGGACAGAGTCTATGGCTACACCTTC
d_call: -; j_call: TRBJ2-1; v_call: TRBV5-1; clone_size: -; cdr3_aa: CASSLALSQSNEQFF; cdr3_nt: TGCGCCAGCAGCTTGGCTCTGTCCCAGAGCAATGAGCAGTTCTTC
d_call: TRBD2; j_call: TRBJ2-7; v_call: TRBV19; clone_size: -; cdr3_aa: CASSPPGREGYEQYF; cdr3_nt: TGTGCCAGTAGCCCCCCGGGCCGGGAGGGCTACGAGCAGTACTTC
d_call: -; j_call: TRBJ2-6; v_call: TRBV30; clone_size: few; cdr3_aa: CAWTSRVLSGANVLTF; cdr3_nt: TGTGCCTGGACCTCCAGGGTCCTTTCTGGGGCCAACGTCCTGACTTTC
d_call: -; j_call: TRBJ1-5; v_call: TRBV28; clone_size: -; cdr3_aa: CASSLWESNQPQHF; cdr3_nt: TGTGCCAGCAGTTTATGGGAAAGCAATCAGCCCCAGCATTTT
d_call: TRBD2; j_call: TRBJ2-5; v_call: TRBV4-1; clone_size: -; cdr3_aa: CASSQVGSGSSGQETQYF; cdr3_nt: TGCGCCAGCAGCCAAGTTGGTAGCGGGAGTTCGGGCCAAGAGACCCAGTACTTC
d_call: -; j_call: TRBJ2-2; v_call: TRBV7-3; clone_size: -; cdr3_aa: CASSSIPAGNTGELFF; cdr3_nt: TGTGCCAGCAGCTCCATTCCAGCGGGGAACACCGGGGAGCTGTTTTTT
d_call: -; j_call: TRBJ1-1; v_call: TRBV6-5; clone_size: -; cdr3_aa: CASSYNPTGNTEAFF; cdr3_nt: TGTGCCAGCAGCTATAACCCGACAGGGAACACTGAAGCTTTCTTT
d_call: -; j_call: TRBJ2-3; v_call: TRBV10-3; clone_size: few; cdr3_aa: CAISGQGRTDTQYF; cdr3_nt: TGTGCCATCAGTGGTCAGGGAAGGACAGATACGCAGTATTTT
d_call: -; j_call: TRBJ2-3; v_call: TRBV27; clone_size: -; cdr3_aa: CASTSLDRPFTDTQYF; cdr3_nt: TGTGCCAGCACCTCCCTTGACAGGCCCTTCACAGATACGCAGTATTTT
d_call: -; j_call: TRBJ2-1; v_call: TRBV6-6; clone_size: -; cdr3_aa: CASRTPADNEQFF; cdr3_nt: TGTGCCAGCAGGACCCCAGCGGACAATGAGCAGTTCTTC
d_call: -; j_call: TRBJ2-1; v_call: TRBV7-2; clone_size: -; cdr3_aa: CAISLASGLDRQFF; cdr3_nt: TGTGCCATCTCCCTAGCGTCAGGACTCGATCGGCAGTTCTTC
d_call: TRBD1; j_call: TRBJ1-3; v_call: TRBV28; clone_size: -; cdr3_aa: CASSSGGNSGNTIYF; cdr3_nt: TGTGCCAGCAGTTCAGGGGGTAACTCTGGAAACACCATATATTTT
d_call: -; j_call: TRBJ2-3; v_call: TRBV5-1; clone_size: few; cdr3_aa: CASSPRWGGTDTQYF; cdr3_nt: TGCGCCAGCAGCCCCAGGTGGGGGGGCACAGATACGCAGTATTTT
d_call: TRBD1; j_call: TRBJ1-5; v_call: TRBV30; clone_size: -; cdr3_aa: CAWTDRGGNQPQHF; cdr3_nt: TGTGCCTGGACCGACAGGGGTGGCAATCAGCCCCAGCATTTT
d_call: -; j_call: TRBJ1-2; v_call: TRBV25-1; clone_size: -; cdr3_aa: CASSEYTTGYGYTF; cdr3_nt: TGTGCCAGCAGTGAATATACCACAGGCTATGGCTACACCTTC
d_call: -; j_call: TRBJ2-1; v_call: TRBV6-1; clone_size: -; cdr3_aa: CASIEETTFNEQFF; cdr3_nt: TGTGCCAGCATTGAGGAAACTACTTTCAATGAGCAGTTCTTC
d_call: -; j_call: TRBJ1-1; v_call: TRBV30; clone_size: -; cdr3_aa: CAWSTGLRAEAFF; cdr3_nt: TGTGCCTGGAGTACAGGGTTAAGGGCTGAAGCTTTCTTT
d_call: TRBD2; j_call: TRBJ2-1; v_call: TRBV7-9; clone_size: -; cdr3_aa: CASSLGVRGAGVVNEQFF; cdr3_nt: TGTGCCAGCAGCTTAGGGGTCCGGGGAGCGGGAGTGGTCAATGAGCAGTTCTTC
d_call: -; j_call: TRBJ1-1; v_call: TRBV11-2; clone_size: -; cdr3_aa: CASSQVTGGNTEAFF; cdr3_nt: TGTGCCAGCAGCCAAGTCACGGGGGGCAACACTGAAGCTTTCTTT
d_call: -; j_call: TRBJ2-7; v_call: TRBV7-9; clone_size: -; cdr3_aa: CASSLTRDTYEQYF; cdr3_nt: TGTGCCAGCAGCCTTACACGGGACACCTACGAGCAGTACTTC
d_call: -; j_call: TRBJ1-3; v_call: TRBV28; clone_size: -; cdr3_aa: CASSRTGNTIYF; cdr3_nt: TGTGCCAGCAGCCGGACTGGAAACACCATATATTTT
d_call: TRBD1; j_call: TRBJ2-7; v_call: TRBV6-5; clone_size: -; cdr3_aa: CASSPRDRTLEQYF; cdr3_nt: TGTGCCAGCAGTCCCCGGGACAGGACTCTTGAGCAGTACTTC
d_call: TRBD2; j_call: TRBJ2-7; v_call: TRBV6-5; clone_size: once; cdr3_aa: CASSMTSGSSYEQYF; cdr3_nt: TGTGCCAGCAGCATGACTAGCGGGAGCTCCTACGAGCAGTACTTC
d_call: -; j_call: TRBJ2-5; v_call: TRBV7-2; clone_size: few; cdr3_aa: CASSLEGRGSGGTQYF; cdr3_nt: TGTGCCAGCAGCTTAGAGGGGCGGGGGTCAGGGGGGACCCAGTACTTC
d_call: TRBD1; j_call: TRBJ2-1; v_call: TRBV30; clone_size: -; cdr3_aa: CAWSRDRANEQFF; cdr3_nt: TGTGCCTGGAGTCGGGACAGGGCCAATGAGCAGTTCTTC
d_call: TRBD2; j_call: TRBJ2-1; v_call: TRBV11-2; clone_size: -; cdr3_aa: CASRGAKRGSSYNEQFF; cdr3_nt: TGTGCCAGCAGGGGGGCCAAGCGGGGGAGCTCCTACAATGAGCAGTTCTTC
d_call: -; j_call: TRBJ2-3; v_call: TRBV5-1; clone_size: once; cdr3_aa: CASSLVGETDTQYF; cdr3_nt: TGCGCCAGCAGCTTGGTAGGAGAAACAGATACGCAGTATTTT
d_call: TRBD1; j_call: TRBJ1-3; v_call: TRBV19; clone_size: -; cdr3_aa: CASTTIDRGSGNTIYF; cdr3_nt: TGTGCCAGTACCACGATCGACAGGGGCTCTGGAAACACCATATATTTT
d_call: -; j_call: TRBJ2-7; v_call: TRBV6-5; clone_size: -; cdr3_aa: CASRDGQPGKNEQYF; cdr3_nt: TGTGCCAGCAGGGATGGACAGCCTGGGAAGAACGAGCAGTACTTC
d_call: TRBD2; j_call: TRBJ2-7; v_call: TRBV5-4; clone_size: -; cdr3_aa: CASSPAGGRLYEQYF; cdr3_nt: TGTGCCAGCAGTCCTGCCGGCGGGAGGCTCTACGAGCAGTACTTC
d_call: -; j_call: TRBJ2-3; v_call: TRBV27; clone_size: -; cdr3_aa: CASSPLGSFSTDTQYF; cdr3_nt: TGTGCCAGCAGTCCCTTAGGCTCCTTTAGCACAGATACGCAGTATTTT
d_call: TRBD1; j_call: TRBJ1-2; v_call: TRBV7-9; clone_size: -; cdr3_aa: CASSLYRGGYTF; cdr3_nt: TGTGCCAGCAGCTTATACAGGGGGGGCTACACCTTC
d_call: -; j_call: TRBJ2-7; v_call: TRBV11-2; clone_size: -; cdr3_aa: CASSLVRDYEQYF; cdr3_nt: TGTGCCAGCAGCTTAGTTCGGGACTACGAGCAGTACTTC
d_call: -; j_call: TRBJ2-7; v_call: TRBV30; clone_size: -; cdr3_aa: CAWRPLGTPPYEQYF; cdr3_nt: TGTGCCTGGAGACCCCTGGGGACACCACCCTACGAGCAGTACTTC
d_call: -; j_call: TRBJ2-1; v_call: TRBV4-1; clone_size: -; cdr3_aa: CASSQGRDLYNEQFF; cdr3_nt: TGCGCCAGCAGCCAAGGAAGGGACTTATACAATGAGCAGTTCTTC
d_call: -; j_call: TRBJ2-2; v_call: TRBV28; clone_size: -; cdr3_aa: CASRLHMDWGIAGELFF; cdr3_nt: TGTGCCAGCAGACTGCATATGGACTGGGGGATCGCCGGGGAGCTGTTTTTT
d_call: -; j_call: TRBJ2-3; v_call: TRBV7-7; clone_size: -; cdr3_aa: CASSPPWGTQYF; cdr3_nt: TGTGCCAGCAGCCCCCCGTGGGGTACGCAGTATTTT
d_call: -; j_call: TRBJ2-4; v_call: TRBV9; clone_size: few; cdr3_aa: CASSVGYRVKNIQYF; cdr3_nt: TGTGCCAGCAGCGTAGGTTACAGGGTCAAAAACATTCAGTACTTC
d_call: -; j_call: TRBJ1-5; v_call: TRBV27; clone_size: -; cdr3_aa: CASSLLGILDSNQPQHF; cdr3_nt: TGTGCCAGCAGTTTATTAGGCATCCTCGATAGCAATCAGCCCCAGCATTTT
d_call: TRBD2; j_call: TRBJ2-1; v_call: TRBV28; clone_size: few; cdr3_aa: CASSLPRTSGSVVEQFF; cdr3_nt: TGTGCCAGCAGTTTACCCCGGACTAGCGGGAGTGTCGTTGAGCAGTTCTTC
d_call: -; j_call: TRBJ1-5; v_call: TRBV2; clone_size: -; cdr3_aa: CASSTDKGGGWPQHF; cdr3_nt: TGTGCCAGCAGTACAGACAAGGGCGGGGGTTGGCCCCAGCATTTT
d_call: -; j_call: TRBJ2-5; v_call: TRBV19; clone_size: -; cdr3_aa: CASSSVGGGQETQYF; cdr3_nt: TGTGCCAGTAGTTCAGTGGGGGGAGGTCAAGAGACCCAGTACTTC
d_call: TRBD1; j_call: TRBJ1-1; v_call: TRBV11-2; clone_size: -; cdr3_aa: CASSGDRGLQAFF; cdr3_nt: TGTGCCAGCAGCGGGGACAGGGGACTTCAAGCTTTCTTT
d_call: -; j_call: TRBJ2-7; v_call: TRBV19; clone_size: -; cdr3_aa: CASSDQGADYEQYF; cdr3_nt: TGTGCCAGTAGTGATCAAGGCGCAGACTACGAGCAGTACTTC